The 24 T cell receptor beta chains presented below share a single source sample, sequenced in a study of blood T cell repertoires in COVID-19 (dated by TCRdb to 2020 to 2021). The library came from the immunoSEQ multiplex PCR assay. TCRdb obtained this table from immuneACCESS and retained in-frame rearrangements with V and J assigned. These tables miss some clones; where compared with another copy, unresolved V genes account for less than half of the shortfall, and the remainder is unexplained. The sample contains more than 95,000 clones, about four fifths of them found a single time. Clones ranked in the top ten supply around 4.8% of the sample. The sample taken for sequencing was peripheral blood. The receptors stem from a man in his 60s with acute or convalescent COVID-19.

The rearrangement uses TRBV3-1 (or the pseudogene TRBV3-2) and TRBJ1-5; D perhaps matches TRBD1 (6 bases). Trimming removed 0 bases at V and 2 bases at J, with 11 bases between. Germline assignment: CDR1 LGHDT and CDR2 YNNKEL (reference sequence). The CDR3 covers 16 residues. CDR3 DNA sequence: TGTGCCAGCAGCCAAGAAGGCAGGGGAGGCAATCAGCCCCAGCATTTT. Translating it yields CASSQEGRGGNQPQHF.

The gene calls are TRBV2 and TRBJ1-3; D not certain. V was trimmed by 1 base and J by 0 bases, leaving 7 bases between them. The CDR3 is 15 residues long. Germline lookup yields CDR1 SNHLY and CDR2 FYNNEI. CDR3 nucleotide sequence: TGTGCCAGCAGTGAAGTACGGTTCTCTGGAAACACCATATATTTT. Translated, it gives CASSEVRFSGNTIYF.

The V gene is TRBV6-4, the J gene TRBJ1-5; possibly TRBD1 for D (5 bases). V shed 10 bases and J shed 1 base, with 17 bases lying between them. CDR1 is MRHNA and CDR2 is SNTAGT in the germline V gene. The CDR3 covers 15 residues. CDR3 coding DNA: TGTGCCACCCCTACAGGAGCGGGAAGCAATCAGCCCCAGCATTTT. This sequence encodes CATPTGAGSNQPQHF.

CDR3 DNA sequence: TGTGCCAGCAGCAAGGGACAGGGTATGGACTATGGCTACACCTTC. Translation: CASSKGQGMDYGYTF. The J gene is TRBJ1-2, the V gene TRBV5-6, with 9 bases matching TRBD1. This CDR3 spans 15 amino acids. V trimming: 4 bases; J trimming: 3 bases; junction bases outside the gene matches: 7. Germline V gene sequence: CDR1 SGHDT, CDR2 YYEEEE. Full variable domain (rest looked up from reference TRBV5-6 and TRBJ1-2): DAGVTQSPTHLIKTRGQQVTLRCSPKSGHDTVSWYQQALGQGPQFIFQYYEEEERQRGNFPDRFSGHQFPNYSSELNVNALLLGDSALYLCASSKGQGMDYGYTFGSGTRLTVV.

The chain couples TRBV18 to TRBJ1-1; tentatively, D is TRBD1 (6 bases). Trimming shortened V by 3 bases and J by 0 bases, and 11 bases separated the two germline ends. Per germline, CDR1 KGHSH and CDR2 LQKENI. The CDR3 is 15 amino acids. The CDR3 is CASSPWTDMNTEAFF. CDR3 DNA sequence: TGTGCCAGCTCACCCTGGACAGATATGAACACTGAAGCTTTCTTT.

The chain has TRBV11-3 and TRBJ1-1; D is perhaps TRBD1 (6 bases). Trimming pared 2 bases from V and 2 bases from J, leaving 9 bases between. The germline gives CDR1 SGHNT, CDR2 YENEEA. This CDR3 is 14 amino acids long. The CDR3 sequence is CASSLTGTNTEAFF. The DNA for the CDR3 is TGTGCCAGCAGCTTAACGGGGACAAACACTGAAGCTTTCTTT.

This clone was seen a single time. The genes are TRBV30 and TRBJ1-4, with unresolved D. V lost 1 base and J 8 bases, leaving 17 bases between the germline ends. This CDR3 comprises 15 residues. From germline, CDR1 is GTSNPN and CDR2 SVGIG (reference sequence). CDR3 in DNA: TGTGCCTGGAGTGGTCGGGGTACTTTTGGGGAAAAACTGTTTTTT. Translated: CAWSGRGTFGEKLFF.

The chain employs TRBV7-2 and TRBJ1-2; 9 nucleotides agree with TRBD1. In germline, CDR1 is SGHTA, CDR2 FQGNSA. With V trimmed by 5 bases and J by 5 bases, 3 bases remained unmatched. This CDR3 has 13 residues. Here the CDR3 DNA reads TGTGCCAGCAGCCCCGGACAGGGGTATGGCTACACCTTC. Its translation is CASSPGQGYGYTF.

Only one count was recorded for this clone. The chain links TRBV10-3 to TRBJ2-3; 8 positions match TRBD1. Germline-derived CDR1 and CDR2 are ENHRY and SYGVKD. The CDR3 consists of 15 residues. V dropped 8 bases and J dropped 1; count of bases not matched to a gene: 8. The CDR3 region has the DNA TGTGCCATCGGCAGACAGGGGTCGGGCACAGATACGCAGTATTTT. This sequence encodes CAIGRQGSGTDTQYF.

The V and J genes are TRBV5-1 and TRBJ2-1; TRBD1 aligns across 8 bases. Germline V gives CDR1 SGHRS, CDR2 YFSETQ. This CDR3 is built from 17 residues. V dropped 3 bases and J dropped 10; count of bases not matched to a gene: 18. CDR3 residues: CASSSRGTGVYSGEQFF. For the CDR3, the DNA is TGCGCCAGCAGCTCCCGGGGGACAGGTGTTTATTCAGGGGAGCAGTTCTTC.

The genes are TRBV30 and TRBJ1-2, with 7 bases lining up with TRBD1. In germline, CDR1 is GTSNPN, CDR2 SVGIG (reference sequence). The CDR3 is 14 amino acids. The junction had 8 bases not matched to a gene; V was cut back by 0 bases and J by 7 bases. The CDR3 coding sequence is TGTGCCTGGAGTGTACAGACAGGGCTTAGTGGCTACACCTTC. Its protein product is CAWSVQTGLSGYTF.

The CDR3, as DNA: TGTGCCAGTAGACTAACTAGCGGGAGTTACGAGCAGTACTTC. It is translated as CASRLTSGSYEQYF. The J gene is TRBJ2-7, the V gene TRBV19, with 11 bases identical to TRBD2. CDR3 length equals 14 residues. The V gene's germline CDR1 is LNHDA and CDR2 SQIVND (reference sequence). V lost 6 bases and J lost 4; bases outside the gene matches: 5.

The CDR3 coding sequence is TGTGCCAGCAGCGGTGACAAGAACACCGGGGAGCTGTTTTTT. The encoded protein is CASSGDKNTGELFF. The chain joins TRBV9 to TRBJ2-2; D is unclear. This CDR3 comprises 14 residues. The V end was cut by 3 bases, the J end by 1 base, with 7 bases between. CDR1 and CDR2 from the germline V gene are SGDLS and YYNGEE.

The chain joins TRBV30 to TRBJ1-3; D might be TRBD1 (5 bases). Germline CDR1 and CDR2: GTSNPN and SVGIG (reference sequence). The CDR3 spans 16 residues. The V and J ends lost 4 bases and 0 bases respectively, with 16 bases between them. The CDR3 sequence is CAWNTGGRNSGNTIYF. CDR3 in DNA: TGTGCCTGGAACACGGGGGGACGCAACTCTGGAAACACCATATATTTT.

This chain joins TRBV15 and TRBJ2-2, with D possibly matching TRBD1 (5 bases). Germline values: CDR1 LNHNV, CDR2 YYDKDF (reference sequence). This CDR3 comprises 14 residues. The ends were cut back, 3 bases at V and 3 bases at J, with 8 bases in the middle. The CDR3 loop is CATSSKGDTGELFF. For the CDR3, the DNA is TGTGCCACCAGCAGTAAAGGGGACACCGGGGAGCTGTTTTTT.

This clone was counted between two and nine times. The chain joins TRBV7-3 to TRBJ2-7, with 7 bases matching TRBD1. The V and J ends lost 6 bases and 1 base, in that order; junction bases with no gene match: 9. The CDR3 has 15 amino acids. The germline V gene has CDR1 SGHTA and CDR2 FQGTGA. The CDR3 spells CASSLQGSGSYEQYF. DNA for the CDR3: TGTGCCAGCAGTTTACAGGGGAGTGGATCCTACGAGCAGTACTTC.

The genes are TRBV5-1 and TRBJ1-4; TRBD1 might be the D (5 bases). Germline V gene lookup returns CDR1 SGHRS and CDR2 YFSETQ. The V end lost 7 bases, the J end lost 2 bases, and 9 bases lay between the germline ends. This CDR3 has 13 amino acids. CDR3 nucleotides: TGCGCCAGCGGTGGGGGGACTAATGAAAAACTGTTTTTT. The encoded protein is CASGGGTNEKLFF.

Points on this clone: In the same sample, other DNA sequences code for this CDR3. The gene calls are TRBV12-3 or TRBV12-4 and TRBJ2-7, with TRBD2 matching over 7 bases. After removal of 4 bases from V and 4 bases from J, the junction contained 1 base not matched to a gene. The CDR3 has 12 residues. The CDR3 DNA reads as TGTGCCAGCAGTTGGGGGGGGTACGAGCAGTACTTC. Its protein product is CASSWGGYEQYF.

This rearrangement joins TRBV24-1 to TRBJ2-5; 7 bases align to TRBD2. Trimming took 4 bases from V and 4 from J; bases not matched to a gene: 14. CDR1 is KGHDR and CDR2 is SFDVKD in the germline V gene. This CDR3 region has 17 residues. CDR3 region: CATSDRRLASIGETQYF. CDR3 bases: TGTGCCACCAGTGACCGACGACTAGCCTCAATCGGAGAGACCCAGTACTTC.

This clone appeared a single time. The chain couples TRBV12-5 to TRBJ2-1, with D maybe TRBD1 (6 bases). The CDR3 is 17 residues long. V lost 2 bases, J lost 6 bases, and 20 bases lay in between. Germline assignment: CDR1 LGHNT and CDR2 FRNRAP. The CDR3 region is CASGLTPTGLSPNEQFF. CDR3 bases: TGTGCTAGTGGTTTGACTCCTACAGGGCTTTCACCCAATGAGCAGTTCTTC.

CDR3 sequence reads: CASSRSGTSGAAVKYEQYF. CDR3 DNA sequence: TGTGCCAGTAGTAGATCTGGGACTAGCGGGGCGGCGGTGAAATACGAGCAGTACTTC. The chain combines TRBV19 with TRBJ2-7; TRBD2 agrees at 13 bases. This CDR3 spans 19 amino acids. With 4 bases clipped from V and 4 bases from J, the junction kept 16 bases outside the gene matches. Germline loops: CDR1 LNHDA, CDR2 SQIVND (reference sequence).

The CDR3 nucleotides read TGTGCCAGCAGCTTAGCCGGGACTAGCGGGCAAAATGAGCAGTTCTTC. This gives the protein CASSLAGTSGQNEQFF. The chain uses TRBV7-3 and TRBJ2-1; 12 bases map to TRBD2. CDR1 is SGHTA, CDR2 FQGTGA, per germline. The CDR3 has 16 amino acids. The ends lost 2 bases at V and 7 bases at J; junction bases unmatched: 6.

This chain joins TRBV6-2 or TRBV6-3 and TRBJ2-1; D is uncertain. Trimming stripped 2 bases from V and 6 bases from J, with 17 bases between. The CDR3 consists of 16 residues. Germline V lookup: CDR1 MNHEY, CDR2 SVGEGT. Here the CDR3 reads CASSYHRSYRPNEQFF. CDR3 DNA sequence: TGTGCCAGCAGTTACCACCGTAGCTACCGACCCAATGAGCAGTTCTTC.

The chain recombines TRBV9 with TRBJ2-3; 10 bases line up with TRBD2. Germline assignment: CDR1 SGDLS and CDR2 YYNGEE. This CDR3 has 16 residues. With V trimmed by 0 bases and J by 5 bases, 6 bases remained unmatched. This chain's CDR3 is CASSVASGSTQDTQYF. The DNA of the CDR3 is TGTGCCAGCAGCGTAGCTAGCGGGAGCACACAAGATACGCAGTATTTT.